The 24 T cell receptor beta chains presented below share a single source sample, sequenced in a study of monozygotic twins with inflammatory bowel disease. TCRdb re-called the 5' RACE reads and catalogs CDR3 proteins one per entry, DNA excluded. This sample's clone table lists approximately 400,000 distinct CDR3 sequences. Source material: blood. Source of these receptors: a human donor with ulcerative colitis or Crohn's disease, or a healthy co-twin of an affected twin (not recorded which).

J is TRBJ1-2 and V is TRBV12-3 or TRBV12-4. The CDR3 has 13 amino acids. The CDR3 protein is CASSPTEGYGYTF.

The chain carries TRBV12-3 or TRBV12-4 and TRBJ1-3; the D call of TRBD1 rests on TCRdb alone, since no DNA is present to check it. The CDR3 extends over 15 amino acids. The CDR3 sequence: CASSPLVTGGNTIYF.

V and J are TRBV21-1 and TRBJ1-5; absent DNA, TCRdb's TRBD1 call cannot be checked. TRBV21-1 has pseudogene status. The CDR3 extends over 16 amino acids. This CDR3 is CASSLPLTGRDQPQHF.

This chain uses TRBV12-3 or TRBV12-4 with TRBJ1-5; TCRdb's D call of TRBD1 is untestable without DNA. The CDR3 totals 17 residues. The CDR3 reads CASSAETGGLSNQPQHF.

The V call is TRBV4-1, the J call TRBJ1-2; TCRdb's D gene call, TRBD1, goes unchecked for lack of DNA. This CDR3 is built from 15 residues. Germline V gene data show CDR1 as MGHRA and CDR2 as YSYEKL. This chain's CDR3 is CASSQGEGVLYGYTF.

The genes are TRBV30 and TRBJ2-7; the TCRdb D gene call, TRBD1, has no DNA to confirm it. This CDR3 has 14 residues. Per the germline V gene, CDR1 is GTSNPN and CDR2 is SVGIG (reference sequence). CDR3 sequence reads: CAWSGTLSSYEQYF. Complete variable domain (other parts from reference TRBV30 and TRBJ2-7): SQTIHQWPATLVQPVGSPLSLECTVEGTSNPNLYWYRQAAGRGLQLLFYSVGIGQISSEVPQNLSASRPQDRQFILSSKKLLLSDSGFYLCAWSGTLSSYEQYFGPGTRLTVT.

CDR3 amino acids: CASSTQGLAGGPLYF. This sequence joins TRBV7-2 and TRBJ2-7; TCRdb gives TRBD2 as the D gene, but with no DNA this cannot be confirmed. CDR1 is SGHTA, CDR2 FQGNSA, per germline. This CDR3 is built from 15 residues.

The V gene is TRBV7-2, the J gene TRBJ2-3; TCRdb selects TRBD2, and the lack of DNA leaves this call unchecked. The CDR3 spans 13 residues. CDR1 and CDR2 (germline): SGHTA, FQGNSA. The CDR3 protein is CASSSGMADTQYF.

CDR3 sequence: CASSRTGEWGYTF. This chain links TRBV2 with TRBJ1-2; TCRdb indicates TRBD1, and absent DNA this call remains unverified. The CDR3 extends over 13 amino acids. Germline assignment: CDR1 SNHLY and CDR2 FYNNEI.

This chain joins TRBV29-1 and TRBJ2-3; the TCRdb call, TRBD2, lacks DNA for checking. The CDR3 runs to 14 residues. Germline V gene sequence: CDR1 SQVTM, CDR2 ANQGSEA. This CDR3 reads CSVWSGLVTDTQYF.

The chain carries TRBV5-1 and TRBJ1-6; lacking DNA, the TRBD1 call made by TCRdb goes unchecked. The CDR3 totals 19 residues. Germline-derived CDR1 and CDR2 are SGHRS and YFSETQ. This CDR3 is CASSSSLRTGTAINSPLHF.

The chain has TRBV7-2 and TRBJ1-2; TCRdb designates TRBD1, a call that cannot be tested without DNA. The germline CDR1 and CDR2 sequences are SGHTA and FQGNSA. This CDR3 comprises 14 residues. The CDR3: CASSLNRGNYGYTF.

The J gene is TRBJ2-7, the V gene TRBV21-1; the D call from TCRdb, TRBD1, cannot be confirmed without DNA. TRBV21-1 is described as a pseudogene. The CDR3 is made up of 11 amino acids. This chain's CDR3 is CAIDGGKRQYF.

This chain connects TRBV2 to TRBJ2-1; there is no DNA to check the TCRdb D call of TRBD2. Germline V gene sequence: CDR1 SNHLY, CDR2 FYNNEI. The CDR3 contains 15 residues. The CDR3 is CASYGPGGAYNEQFF.

The CDR3 loop reads CASSYSRAASYEQYF. The gene calls are TRBV6-5 and TRBJ2-7. This CDR3 is built from 15 residues. From germline, CDR1 is MNHEY and CDR2 SVGAGI.

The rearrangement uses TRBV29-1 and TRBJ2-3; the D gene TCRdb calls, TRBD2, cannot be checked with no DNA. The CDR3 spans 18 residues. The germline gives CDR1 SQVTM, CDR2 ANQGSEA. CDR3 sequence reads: CSVGSTRGLAGDGDTQYF.

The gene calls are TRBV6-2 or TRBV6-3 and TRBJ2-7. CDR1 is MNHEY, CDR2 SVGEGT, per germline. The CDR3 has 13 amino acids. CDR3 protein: CASVSRSSYEQYF.

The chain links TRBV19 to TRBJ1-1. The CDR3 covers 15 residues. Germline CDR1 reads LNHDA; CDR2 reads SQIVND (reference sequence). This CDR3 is CASAWEPYGNTEAFF.

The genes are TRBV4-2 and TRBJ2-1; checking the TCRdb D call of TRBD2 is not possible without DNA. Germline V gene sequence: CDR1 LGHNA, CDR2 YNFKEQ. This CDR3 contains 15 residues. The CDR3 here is CASSQGSGGPNEQFF.

Here the CDR3 reads CASQLGGTLSGANVLTF. The gene calls are TRBV18 and TRBJ2-6; TCRdb's assignment of TRBD1 cannot be checked, as there is no DNA. This CDR3 region has 17 residues. Looked up from germline, CDR1 is KGHSH and CDR2 is LQKENI.

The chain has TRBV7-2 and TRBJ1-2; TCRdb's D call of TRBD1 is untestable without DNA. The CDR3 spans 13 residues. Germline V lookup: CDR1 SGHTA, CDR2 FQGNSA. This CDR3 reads CASSLYQGYGYTF.

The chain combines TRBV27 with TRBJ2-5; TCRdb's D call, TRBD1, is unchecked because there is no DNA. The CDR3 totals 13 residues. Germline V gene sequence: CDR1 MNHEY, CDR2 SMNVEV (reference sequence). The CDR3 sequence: CASSLWGPQTQYF.

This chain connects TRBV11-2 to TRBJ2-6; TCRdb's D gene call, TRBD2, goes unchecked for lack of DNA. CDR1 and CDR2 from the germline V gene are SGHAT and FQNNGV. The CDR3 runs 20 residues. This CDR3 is CASSFKGLAGAYSGANVLTF.

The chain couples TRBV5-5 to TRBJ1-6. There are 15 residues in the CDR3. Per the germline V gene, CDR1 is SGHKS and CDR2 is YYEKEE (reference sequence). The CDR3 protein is CASSLIGSDVSPLHF.